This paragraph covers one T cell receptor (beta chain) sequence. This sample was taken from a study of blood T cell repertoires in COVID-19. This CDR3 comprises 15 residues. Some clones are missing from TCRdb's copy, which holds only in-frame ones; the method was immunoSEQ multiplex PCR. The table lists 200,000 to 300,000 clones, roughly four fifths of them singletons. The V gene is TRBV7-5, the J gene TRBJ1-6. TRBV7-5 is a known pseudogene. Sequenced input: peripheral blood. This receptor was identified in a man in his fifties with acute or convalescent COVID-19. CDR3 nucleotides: TGTGCCAGAAGCCACCGGGACTTGGTTAATTCACCCCTCCACTTT. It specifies CARSHRDLVNSPLHF.